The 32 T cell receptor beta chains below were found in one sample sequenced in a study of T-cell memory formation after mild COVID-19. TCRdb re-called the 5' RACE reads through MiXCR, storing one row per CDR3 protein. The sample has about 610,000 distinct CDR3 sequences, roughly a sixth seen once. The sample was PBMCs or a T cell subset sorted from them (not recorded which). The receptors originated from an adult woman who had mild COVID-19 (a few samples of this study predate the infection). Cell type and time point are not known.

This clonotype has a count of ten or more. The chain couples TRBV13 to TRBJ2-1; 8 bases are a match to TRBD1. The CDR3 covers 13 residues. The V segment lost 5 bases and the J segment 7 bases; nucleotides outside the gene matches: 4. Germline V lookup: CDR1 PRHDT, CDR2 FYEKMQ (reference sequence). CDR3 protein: CASSPGGGNEQFF. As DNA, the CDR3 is TGTGCCAGCAGCCCAGGGGGCGGGAATGAGCAGTTCTTC.

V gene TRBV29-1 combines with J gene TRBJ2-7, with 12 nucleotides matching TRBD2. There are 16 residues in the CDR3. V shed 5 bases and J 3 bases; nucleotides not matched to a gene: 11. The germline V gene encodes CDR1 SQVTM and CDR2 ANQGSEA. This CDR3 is CSVRATKTSGGYEQYF. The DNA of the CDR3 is TGCAGCGTTCGTGCAACAAAGACTAGCGGGGGCTACGAGCAGTACTTC.

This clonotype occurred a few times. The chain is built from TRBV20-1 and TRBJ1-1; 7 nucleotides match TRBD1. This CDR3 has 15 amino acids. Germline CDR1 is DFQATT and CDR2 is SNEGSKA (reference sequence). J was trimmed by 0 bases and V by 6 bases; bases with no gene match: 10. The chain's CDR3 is CSATAPTGLNTEAFF. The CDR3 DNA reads TGCAGTGCCACCGCCCCGACAGGGTTGAACACTGAAGCTTTCTTT.

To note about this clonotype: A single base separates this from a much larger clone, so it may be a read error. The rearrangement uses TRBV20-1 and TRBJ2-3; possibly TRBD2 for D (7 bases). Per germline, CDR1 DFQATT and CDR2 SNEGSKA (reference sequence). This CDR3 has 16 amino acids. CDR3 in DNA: TGCAGTGCTTCCCCCGCGGAGGGGGGGCACGGGGATACGAAGTATTTT. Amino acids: CSASPAEGGHGDTKYF.

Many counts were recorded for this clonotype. This CDR3 reads CASSRAGLINEQFF. In DNA, the CDR3 is TGTGCCAGCAGCCGAGCTGGACTAATCAATGAGCAGTTCTTC. The chain uses TRBV16 and TRBJ2-1; D might be TRBD2 (6 bases). V was trimmed by 4 bases and J by 6 bases, leaving 13 bases between them. Germline V gives CDR1 KGHSY, CDR2 FQNENV. This CDR3 has 14 residues. The full variable domain, in which reference TRBV16 and TRBJ2-1 provide the parts outside the CDR3, is GEEVAQTPKHLVRGEGQKAKLYCAPIKGHSYVFWYQQVLKNEFKFLISFQNENVFDETGMPKERFSAKCLPNSPCSLEIQATKLEDSAVYFCASSRAGLINEQFFGPGTRLTVL.

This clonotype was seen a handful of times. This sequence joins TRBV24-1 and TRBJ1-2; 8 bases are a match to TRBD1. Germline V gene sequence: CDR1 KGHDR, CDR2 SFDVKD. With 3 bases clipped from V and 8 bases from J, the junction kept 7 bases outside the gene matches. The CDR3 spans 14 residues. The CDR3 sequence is CATSDRTGIGGYTF. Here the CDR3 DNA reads TGTGCCACCAGTGATCGGACAGGGATTGGGGGCTACACCTTC.

The CDR3 coding sequence is TGTGCCAGCAGCACCTCAGGCGGGGAAGCTTTCTTT. This gives the protein CASSTSGGEAFF. The rearrangement joins TRBV7-3 to TRBJ1-1; D not certain. CDR3 size: 12 residues. V lost 5 bases and J lost 8, with 12 bases in between. The germline CDR1 and CDR2 sequences are SGHTA and FQGTGA.

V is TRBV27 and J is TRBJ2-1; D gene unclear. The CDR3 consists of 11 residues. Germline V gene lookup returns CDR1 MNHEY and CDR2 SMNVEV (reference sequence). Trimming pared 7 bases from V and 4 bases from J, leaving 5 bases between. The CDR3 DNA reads TGTGCCAGCATTCGATACAATGAGCAGTTCTTC. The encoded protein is CASIRYNEQFF.

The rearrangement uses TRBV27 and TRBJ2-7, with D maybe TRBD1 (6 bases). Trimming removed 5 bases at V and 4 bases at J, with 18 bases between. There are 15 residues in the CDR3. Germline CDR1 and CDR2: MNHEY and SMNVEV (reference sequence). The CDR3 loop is CASSPHQGMEYEQYF. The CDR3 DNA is TGTGCCAGCAGTCCTCACCAGGGGATGGAGTACGAGCAGTACTTC.

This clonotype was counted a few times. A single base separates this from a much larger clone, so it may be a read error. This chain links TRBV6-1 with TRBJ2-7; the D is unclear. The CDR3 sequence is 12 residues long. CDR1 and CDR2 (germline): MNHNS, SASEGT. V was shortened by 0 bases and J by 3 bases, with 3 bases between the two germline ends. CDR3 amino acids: CASSEAVYEQYF. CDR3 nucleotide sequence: TGTGCCAGCAGTGAAGCGGTCTACGAGCAGTACTTC.

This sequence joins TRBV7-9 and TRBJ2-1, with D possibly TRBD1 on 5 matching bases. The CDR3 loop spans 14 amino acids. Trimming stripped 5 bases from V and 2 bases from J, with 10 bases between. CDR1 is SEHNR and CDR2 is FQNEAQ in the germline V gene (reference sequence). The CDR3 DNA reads TGTGCCAGCAGCCCAGGGATTACCTACAATGAGCAGTTCTTC. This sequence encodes CASSPGITYNEQFF.

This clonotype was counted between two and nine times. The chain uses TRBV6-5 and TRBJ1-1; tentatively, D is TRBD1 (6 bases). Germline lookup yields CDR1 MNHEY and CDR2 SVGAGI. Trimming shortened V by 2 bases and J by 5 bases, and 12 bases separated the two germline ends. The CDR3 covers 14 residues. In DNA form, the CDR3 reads TGTGCCAGCAGTTACACACAGGGCGGAACTGAAGCTTTCTTT. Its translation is CASSYTQGGTEAFF.

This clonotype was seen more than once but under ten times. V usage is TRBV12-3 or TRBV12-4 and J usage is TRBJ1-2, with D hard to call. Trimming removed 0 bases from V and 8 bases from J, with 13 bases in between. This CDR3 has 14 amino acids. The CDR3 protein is CASSLARQVKGYTF. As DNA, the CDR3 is TGTGCCAGCAGTTTAGCGAGACAAGTCAAAGGCTACACCTTC.

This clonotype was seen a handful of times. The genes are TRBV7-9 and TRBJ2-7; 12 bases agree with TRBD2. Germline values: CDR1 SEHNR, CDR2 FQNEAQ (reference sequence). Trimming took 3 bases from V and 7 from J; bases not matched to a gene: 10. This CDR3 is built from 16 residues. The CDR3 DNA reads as TGTGCCAGCAGCTTGAGCCTAGCGGGGGGGCTCCGGGAGCAGTACTTC. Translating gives CASSLSLAGGLREQYF.

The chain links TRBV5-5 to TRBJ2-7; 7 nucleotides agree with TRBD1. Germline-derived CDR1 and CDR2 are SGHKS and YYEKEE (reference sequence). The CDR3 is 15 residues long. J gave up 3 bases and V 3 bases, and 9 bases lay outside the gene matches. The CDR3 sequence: CASSYGTATRYEQYF. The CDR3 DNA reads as TGTGCCAGCAGCTATGGGACAGCTACCCGCTACGAGCAGTACTTC.

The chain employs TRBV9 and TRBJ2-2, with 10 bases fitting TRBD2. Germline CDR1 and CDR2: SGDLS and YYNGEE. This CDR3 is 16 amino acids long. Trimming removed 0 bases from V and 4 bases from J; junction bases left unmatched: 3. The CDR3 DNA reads TGTGCCAGCAGCGTAGAGCGGGGGGGCCCCACCGGGGAGCTGTTTTTT. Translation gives CASSVERGGPTGELFF.

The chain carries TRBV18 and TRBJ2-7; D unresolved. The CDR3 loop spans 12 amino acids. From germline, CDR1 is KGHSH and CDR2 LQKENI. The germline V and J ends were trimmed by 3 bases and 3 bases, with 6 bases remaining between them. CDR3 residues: CASSPWNYEQYF. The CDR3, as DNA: TGTGCCAGCTCACCCTGGAACTACGAGCAGTACTTC.

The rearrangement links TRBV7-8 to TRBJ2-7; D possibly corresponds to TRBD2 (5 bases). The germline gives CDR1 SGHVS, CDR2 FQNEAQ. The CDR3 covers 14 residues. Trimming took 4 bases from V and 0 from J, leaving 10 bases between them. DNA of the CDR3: TGTGCCAGCAGCTCGGACTCGATCTCCTACGAGCAGTACTTC. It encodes CASSSDSISYEQYF.

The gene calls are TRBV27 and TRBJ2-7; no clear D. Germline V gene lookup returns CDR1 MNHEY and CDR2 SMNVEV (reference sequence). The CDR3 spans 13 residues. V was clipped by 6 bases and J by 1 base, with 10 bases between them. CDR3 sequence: CASSQQASYEQYF. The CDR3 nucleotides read TGTGCCAGCAGCCAGCAGGCATCCTACGAGCAGTACTTC.

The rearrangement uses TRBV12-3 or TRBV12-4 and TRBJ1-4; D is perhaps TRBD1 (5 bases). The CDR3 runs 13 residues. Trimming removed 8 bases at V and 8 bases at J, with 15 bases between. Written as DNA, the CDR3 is TGTGCCAGCCGTAGGGCCAGGGTGGAAAAACTGTTTTTT. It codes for CASRRARVEKLFF.

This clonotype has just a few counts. This chain's CDR3 is CASSQDVGAAVKLFF. In DNA form, the CDR3 reads TGCGCCAGCAGCCAAGATGTAGGGGCGGCGGTGAAACTGTTTTTT. The chain links TRBV4-3 to TRBJ1-4, with a possible D match to TRBD1 (5 bases). V shed 0 bases and J shed 11 bases, with 16 bases lying between them. This CDR3 comprises 15 residues. Germline V lookup: CDR1 LGHNA, CDR2 YSLEER.

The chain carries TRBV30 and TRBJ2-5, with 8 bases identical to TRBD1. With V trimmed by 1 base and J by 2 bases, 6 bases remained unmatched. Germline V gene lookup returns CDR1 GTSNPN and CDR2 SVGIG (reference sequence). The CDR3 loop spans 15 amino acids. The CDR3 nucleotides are TGTGCCTGGAGTGCGACCCAGGGGGCTCAAGAGACCCAGTACTTC. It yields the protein CAWSATQGAQETQYF.

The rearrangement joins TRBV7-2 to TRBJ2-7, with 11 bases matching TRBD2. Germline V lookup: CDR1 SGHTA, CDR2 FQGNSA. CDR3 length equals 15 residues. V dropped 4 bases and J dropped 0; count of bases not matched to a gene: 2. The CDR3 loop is CASSYTSGGSYEQYF. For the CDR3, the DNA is TGTGCCAGCAGCTATACTAGCGGGGGCTCCTACGAGCAGTACTTC. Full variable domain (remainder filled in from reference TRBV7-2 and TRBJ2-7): GAGVSQSPSNKVTEKGKDVELRCDPISGHTALYWYRQSLGQGLEFLIYFQGNSAPDKSGLPSDRFSAERTGGSVSTLTIQRTQQEDSAVYLCASSYTSGGSYEQYFGPGTRLTVT.

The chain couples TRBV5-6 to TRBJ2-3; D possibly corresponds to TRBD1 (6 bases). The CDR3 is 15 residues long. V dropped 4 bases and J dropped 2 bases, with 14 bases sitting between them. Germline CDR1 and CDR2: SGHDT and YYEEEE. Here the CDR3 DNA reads TGTGCCAGCAGCCCGGGGACACTAATCACAGATACGCAGTATTTT. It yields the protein CASSPGTLITDTQYF.

CDR3 region: CSARVRGQPNTEAFF. The CDR3 nucleotides read TGCAGTGCTAGAGTCCGGGGACAACCGAACACTGAAGCTTTCTTT. J is TRBJ1-1 and V is TRBV20-1; possibly TRBD1 for D (6 bases). The CDR3 runs to 15 residues. CDR1 is DFQATT, CDR2 SNEGSKA, per germline (reference sequence). Trimming left V 1 base short and J 1 base short, with 13 bases between.

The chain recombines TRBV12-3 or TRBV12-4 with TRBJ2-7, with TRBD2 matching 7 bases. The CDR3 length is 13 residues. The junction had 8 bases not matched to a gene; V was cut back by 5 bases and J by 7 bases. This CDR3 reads CASSLGLGQEQYF. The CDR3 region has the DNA TGTGCCAGCAGTCTTGGACTAGGGCAAGAGCAGTACTTC.

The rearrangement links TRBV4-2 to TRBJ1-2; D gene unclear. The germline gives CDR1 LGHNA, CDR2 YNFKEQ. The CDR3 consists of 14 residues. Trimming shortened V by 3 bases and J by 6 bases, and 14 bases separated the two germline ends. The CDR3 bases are TGTGCCAGCAGCCAGAGTACTAATGTTGATGGCTACACCTTC. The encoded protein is CASSQSTNVDGYTF.

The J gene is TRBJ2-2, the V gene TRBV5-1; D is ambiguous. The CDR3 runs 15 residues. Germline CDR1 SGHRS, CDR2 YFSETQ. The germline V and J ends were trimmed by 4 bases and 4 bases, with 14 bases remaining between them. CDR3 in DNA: TGCGCCAGCAGCCAGAGGACGAGAACCACCGGGGAGCTGTTTTTT. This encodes CASSQRTRTTGELFF. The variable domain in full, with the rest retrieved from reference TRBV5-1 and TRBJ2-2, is KAGVTQTPRYLIKTRGQQVTLSCSPISGHRSVSWYQQTPGQGLQFLFEYFSETQRNKGNFPGRFSGRQFSNSRSEMNVSTLELGDSALYLCASSQRTRTTGELFFGEGSRLTVL.

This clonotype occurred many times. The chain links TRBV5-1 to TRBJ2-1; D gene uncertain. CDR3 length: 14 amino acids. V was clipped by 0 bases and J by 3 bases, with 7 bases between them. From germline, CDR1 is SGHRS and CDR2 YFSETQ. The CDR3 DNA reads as TGCGCCAGCAGCTTGGCCCCAGACTACAATGAGCAGTTCTTC. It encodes CASSLAPDYNEQFF.

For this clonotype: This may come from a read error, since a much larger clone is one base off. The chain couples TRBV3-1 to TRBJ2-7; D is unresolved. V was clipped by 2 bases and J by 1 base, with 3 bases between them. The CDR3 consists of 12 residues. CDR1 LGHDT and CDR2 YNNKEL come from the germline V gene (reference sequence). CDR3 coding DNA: TGTGCCAGCAGCCAAATGTCCTACGAGCAGTACTTC. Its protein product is CASSQMSYEQYF.

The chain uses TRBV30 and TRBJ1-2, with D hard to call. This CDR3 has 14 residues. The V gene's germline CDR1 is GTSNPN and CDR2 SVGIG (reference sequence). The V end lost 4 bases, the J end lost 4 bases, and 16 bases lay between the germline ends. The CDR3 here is CAWKRKGLLYGYTF. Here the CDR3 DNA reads TGTGCCTGGAAGAGAAAAGGCCTGCTCTATGGCTACACCTTC.

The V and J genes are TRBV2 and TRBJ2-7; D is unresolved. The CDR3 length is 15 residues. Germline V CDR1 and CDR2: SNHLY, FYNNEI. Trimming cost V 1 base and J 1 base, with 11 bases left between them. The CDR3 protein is CASSEVYPGSYEQYF. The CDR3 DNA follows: TGTGCCAGCAGTGAAGTCTACCCGGGTTCCTACGAGCAGTACTTC.